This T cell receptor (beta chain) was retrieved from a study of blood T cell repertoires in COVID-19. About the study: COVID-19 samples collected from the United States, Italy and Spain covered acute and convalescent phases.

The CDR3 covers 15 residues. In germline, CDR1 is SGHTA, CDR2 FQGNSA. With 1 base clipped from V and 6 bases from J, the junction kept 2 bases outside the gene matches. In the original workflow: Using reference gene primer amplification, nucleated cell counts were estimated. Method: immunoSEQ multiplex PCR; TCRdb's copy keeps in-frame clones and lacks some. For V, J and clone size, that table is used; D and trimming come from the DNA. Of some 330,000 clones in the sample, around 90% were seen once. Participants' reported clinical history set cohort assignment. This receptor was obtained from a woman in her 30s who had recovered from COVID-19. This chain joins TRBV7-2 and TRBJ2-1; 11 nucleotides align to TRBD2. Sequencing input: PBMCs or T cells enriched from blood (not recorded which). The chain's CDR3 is CASSLVAGGLNEQFF. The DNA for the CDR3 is TGTGCCAGCAGCTTAGTAGCGGGGGGGCTCAATGAGCAGTTCTTC.